This T cell receptor beta chain emerged from a study of CD8+ T cells in alopecia areata. Study-wide context: In an open-label trial, patients got 5 to 10 mg tofacitinib twice daily. Scoring of severity for treated patients was based on percentage of affected scalp area.

Note on this clone: The antigen is undetermined.

Following extraction, RNA underwent reverse transcription to cDNA, which served as the sequencing template. Clones were read by immunoSEQ multiplex PCR, and TCRdb kept only the in-frame ones, dropping some. The sample gives about 210,000 clones, 50% to 60% of which show up once; roughly 1.6% is in the top ten. The treatment: oral pan-JAK inhibitor, 5-10 mg twice daily. A FACSAria was used to sort CD4+ and CD8+ T cells. These cells came from PBMCs. Study-level points and caveats: Under tofacitinib, fewer expanded CD8+ clones appeared among the top 100 scalp clones.

Source: CD4+ T cells sorted from blood, taken at week 4, from a patient treated with tofacitinib. The TCR comes from a human donor with alopecia areata.

Here the CDR3 DNA reads TGCGCCAGCAGCCGGGACAGGTCCGCCGGGGAGCTGTTTTTT. It specifies CASSRDRSAGELFF. V is TRBV5-1 and J is TRBJ2-2; 8 bases line up with TRBD1. Looked up from germline, CDR1 is SGHRS and CDR2 is YFSETQ. The CDR3 has 14 residues. Trimming took 4 bases from V and 6 from J; bases not matched to a gene: 5.